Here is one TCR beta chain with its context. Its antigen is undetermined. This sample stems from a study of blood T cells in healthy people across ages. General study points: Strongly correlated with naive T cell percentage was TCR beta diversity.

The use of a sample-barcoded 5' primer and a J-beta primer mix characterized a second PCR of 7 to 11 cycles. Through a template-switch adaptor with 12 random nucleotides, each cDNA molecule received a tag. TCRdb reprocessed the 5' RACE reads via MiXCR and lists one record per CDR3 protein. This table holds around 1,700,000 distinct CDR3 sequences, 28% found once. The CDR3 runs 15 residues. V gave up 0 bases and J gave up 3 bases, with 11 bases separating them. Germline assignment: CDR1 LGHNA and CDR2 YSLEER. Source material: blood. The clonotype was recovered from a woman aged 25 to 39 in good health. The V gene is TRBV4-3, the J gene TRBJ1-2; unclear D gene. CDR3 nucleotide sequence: TGCGCCAGCAGCCAAGATCCCACGGGAGACTATGGCTACACCTTC. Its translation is CASSQDPTGDYGYTF.